One T cell receptor beta chain is described in this entry. Method: immunoSEQ multiplex PCR; TCRdb's copy keeps in-frame clones and lacks some. The sample contains approximately 50,000 clones, 80% to 95% of which appear only once. The data originate from a study of T cell changes during pregnancy in multiple sclerosis. With V trimmed by 1 base and J by 6 bases, 3 bases remained unmatched. From germline, CDR1 is SGHRS and CDR2 YFSETQ. The CDR3 is 16 residues long. V and J are TRBV5-1 and TRBJ2-2; 13 bases line up with TRBD2. The source material was CD4+ T cells from peripheral blood mononuclear cells, sampled in the third trimester of pregnancy. The source is a female donor with multiple sclerosis, enrolled in a pregnancy study. The CDR3, as DNA: TGCGCCAGCAGCTTGTGGACTAGCGGGAGAGCCGGGGAGCTGTTTTTT. Residues: CASSLWTSGRAGELFF.